Following are 3 T cell receptor beta chains from one sample sequenced in a study of CD8 T cells in Susac syndrome. RNA in amounts of roughly 0.5 to 1 ug was reverse transcribed with random hexamers. TCRdb passed the immunoSEQ multiplex PCR reads through MiXCR, listing each CDR3 protein once. This table has 65,000 to 80,000 distinct CDR3 sequences, around 90% appearing once. Source material: CD8+ T cells from PBMCs. These receptors originate from a human donor with multiple sclerosis.

The chain links TRBV5-8 to TRBJ2-3, with 7 bases lining up with TRBD1. The CDR3 sequence is 15 residues long. V lost 4 bases to trimming and J lost 0 bases; unmatched junction nucleotides: 5. Germline lookup yields CDR1 SGHTS and CDR2 YDEGEE. CDR3 sequence: CASSLGQESTDTQYF. CDR3 nucleotide sequence: TGTGCCAGCAGCCTCGGACAGGAAAGCACAGATACGCAGTATTTT. Drawing the rest from reference TRBV5-8 and TRBJ2-3, the complete variable domain is EAGVTQSPTHLIKTRGQQATLRCSPISGHTSVYWYQQALGLGLQFLLWYDEGEERNRGNFPPRFSGRQFPNYSSELNVNALELEDSALYLCASSLGQESTDTQYFGPGTRLTVL.

The CDR3 loop reads CASRPSGLYGYTF. The CDR3, as DNA: TGTGCCAGCAGACCTTCGGGTCTTTATGGCTACACCTTC. The chain links TRBV6-5 to TRBJ1-2; D is ambiguous. This CDR3 has 13 residues. Germline assignment: CDR1 MNHEY and CDR2 SVGAGI. Trimming left V 6 bases short and J 5 bases short, with 13 bases between.

This chain uses TRBV28 with TRBJ2-7; D unclear. Germline V CDR1 and CDR2: MDHEN, SYDVKM. The CDR3 runs to 13 residues. V was pared by 3 bases and J by 6 bases, with 12 bases between. CDR3: CASSFRPTSEQYF. The CDR3, as DNA: TGTGCCAGCAGTTTTAGGCCCACCTCCGAGCAGTACTTC.